Each of the 20 T cell receptor beta chains below was sequenced from the same sample in a study of radiation and T cells in renal cell carcinoma. Using immunoSEQ multiplex PCR, the repertoire was profiled, and TCRdb retains in-frame clones only, with some absent. The sample records about 18,000 clones, over 45% being singletons. Treatment meaning: 15 Gy SBRT to primary tumor, nephrectomy 4 weeks later. Sequenced here: tumor tissue, sampled from a patient whose treatment included radiotherapy and nephrectomy. All receptors derive from a man between 50 and 59 years old with renal cell carcinoma.

The chain uses TRBV29-1 and TRBJ2-1; D gene unclear. Germline CDR1 reads SQVTM; CDR2 reads ANQGSEA. The V and J ends lost 3 bases and 4 bases respectively, with 13 bases between them. The length of the CDR3 is 14 residues. As DNA, the CDR3 is TGCAGCGTTGATAAGAGTGGAACGTACAATGAGCAGTTCTTC. This sequence encodes CSVDKSGTYNEQFF.

This chain connects TRBV5-1 to TRBJ2-5, with TRBD2 as a possible D gene (6 bases). The length of the CDR3 is 15 residues. Per the germline V gene, CDR1 is SGHRS and CDR2 is YFSETQ. V gave up 4 bases and J gave up 2 bases, with 15 bases separating them. CDR3 coding DNA: TGCGCCAGCAGCGTTAGCGGAAATGGACAAGAGACCCAGTACTTC. It encodes CASSVSGNGQETQYF.

This clone occurred many times. This chain links TRBV2 with TRBJ2-7; the match to TRBD1 covers 9 bases. CDR3 length: 16 residues. Germline lookup yields CDR1 SNHLY and CDR2 FYNNEI. V lost 2 bases and J lost 2; bases outside the gene matches: 7. CDR3 region: CASSESVRDRAYEQYF. CDR3 nucleotides: TGTGCCAGCAGTGAATCGGTCCGGGACAGGGCCTACGAGCAGTACTTC.

CDR3 sequence (DNA): TGTGCCAGCAGGTTCGGGACCACGGGCGAGCAGTACTTC. Its translation: CASRFGTTGEQYF. This sequence joins TRBV5-6 and TRBJ2-7, with D possibly being TRBD1 or TRBD2 (5 bases each). The V end lost 5 bases, the J end lost 6 bases, and 15 bases lay between the germline ends. Germline assignment: CDR1 SGHDT and CDR2 YYEEEE. The CDR3 runs to 13 residues. The full variable domain, rest sourced from reference TRBV5-6 and TRBJ2-7, is DAGVTQSPTHLIKTRGQQVTLRCSPKSGHDTVSWYQQALGQGPQFIFQYYEEEERQRGNFPDRFSGHQFPNYSSELNVNALLLGDSALYLCASRFGTTGEQYFGPGTRLTVT.

The chain recombines TRBV27 with TRBJ1-1; unclear D gene. The CDR3 is 15 amino acids. V was trimmed by 4 bases and J by 0 bases, leaving 12 bases between them. Germline V CDR1 and CDR2: MNHEY, SMNVEV (reference sequence). The CDR3 DNA follows: TGTGCCAGCAGTTCCCGGGTTGAGGTGAACACTGAAGCTTTCTTT. This gives the protein CASSSRVEVNTEAFF.

The chain is built from TRBV10-3 and TRBJ1-5; TRBD1 matches 7 bases. J was trimmed by 0 bases and V by 9 bases; bases with no gene match: 5. This CDR3 comprises 14 residues. CDR1 and CDR2 from the germline V gene are ENHRY and SYGVKD. The CDR3 spells CAIATGPSNQPQHF. CDR3 nucleotide sequence: TGTGCCATTGCGACAGGGCCTAGCAATCAGCCCCAGCATTTT.

This clone was seen a handful of times. J is TRBJ2-2 and V is TRBV5-5, with 8 nucleotides matching TRBD2. The V gene end was trimmed by 2 bases and the J gene end by 5 bases; junction bases not matched to a gene: 11. CDR1 is SGHKS and CDR2 is YYEKEE in the germline V gene (reference sequence). The CDR3 covers 17 residues. CDR3 in amino acids: CASSFSPTGGRTGELFF. As DNA, the CDR3 is TGTGCCAGCAGCTTTAGCCCGACGGGAGGGCGGACCGGGGAGCTGTTTTTT. Together with reference TRBV5-5 and TRBJ2-2, the CDR3 gives the full variable domain: DAGVTQSPTHLIKTRGQQVTLRCSPISGHKSVSWYQQVLGQGPQFIFQYYEKEERGRGNFPDRFSARQFPNYSSELNVNALLLGDSALYLCASSFSPTGGRTGELFFGEGSRLTVL.

This clone was observed once. J is TRBJ1-2 and V is TRBV4-1; 7 bases align to TRBD1. CDR3 length: 15 residues. CDR1 and CDR2 from the germline V gene are MGHRA and YSYEKL. With 1 base clipped from V and 3 bases from J, the junction kept 5 bases outside the gene matches. The CDR3 loop reads CASSQVARGDYGYTF. CDR3 DNA sequence: TGCGCCAGCAGCCAAGTGGCCAGGGGGGACTATGGCTACACCTTC.

This chain links TRBV4-1 with TRBJ2-5; TRBD1 aligns across 7 bases. The CDR3 sequence is 14 residues long. Germline V gene lookup returns CDR1 MGHRA and CDR2 YSYEKL. Trimming cost V 4 bases and J 1 base; bases outside gene matches: 3. Here the CDR3 DNA reads TGCGCCAGCAGCCTCAGACAGGGCCAAGAGACCCAGTACTTC. Translated: CASSLRQGQETQYF.

V is TRBV9 and J is TRBJ2-3; D may be TRBD1 (5 bases). Germline CDR1 SGDLS, CDR2 YYNGEE. V gave up 0 bases and J gave up 7 bases, with 12 bases separating them. This CDR3 is built from 14 residues. The CDR3 loop reads CASSVAGFENTQYF. The CDR3 coding sequence is TGTGCCAGCAGCGTAGCAGGGTTTGAAAATACGCAGTATTTT.

CDR3 DNA: TGCGCCAGCAGCCTATCAACAGGGGGAAGAGACAATGAGCAGTTCTTC. It codes for CASSLSTGGRDNEQFF. The chain carries TRBV5-1 and TRBJ2-1; 8 bases line up with TRBD1. This CDR3 is 16 amino acids long. V gave up 4 bases and J gave up 5 bases; unmatched junction bases: 11. CDR1 and CDR2 from the germline V gene are SGHRS and YFSETQ.

V is TRBV5-6 and J is TRBJ2-7, with D hard to call. Trimming cost V 4 bases and J 0 bases, with 5 bases left between them. The CDR3 extends over 12 amino acids. The germline V gene has CDR1 SGHDT and CDR2 YYEEEE. As DNA, the CDR3 is TGTGCCAGCAGCCAATTCTCCTACGAGCAGTACTTC. Translated: CASSQFSYEQYF.

The chain uses TRBV19 and TRBJ1-1, with 7 positions matching TRBD1. The CDR3 runs 14 residues. Per the germline V gene, CDR1 is LNHDA and CDR2 is SQIVND (reference sequence). V lost 7 bases, J lost 1 base, and 6 bases stayed unmatched. The CDR3 region is CASIAGQKNTEAFF. The CDR3 nucleotides read TGTGCCAGTATTGCGGGACAGAAGAACACTGAAGCTTTCTTT.

A few counts support this clone. The V call is TRBV7-2, the J call TRBJ2-1, with 15 bases fitting TRBD2. Trimming removed 6 bases from V and 7 bases from J; junction bases left unmatched: 4. In germline, CDR1 is SGHTA, CDR2 FQGNSA. The CDR3 loop spans 15 amino acids. The CDR3 spells CASRSGTSGGNEQFF. The CDR3 DNA is TGTGCCAGCAGGTCCGGGACTAGCGGGGGGAATGAGCAGTTCTTC.

This clone was recorded a few times. In DNA form, the CDR3 reads TGTGCCAGCAGTCCATGGACAGGGAGGTTAAACACTGAAGCTTTCTTT. Encoded protein: CASSPWTGRLNTEAFF. The chain has TRBV27 and TRBJ1-1; the match to TRBD1 covers 8 bases. The CDR3 is 16 amino acids. With 5 bases clipped from V and 2 bases from J, the junction kept 10 bases outside the gene matches. Looked up from germline, CDR1 is MNHEY and CDR2 is SMNVEV (reference sequence).

The V call is TRBV7-2, the J call TRBJ2-3; D gene uncertain. Germline V lookup: CDR1 SGHTA, CDR2 FQGNSA. The CDR3 covers 14 residues. Trimming took off 2 bases at V and 2 bases at J, with 8 bases between the two ends. In DNA, the CDR3 is TGTGCCAGCAGCTTAACGGGTCCCACAGATACGCAGTATTTT. Protein product: CASSLTGPTDTQYF.

The rearrangement uses TRBV4-2 and TRBJ1-2; no clear D. This CDR3 has 17 amino acids. The germline gives CDR1 LGHNA, CDR2 YNFKEQ. The V and J ends lost 0 bases and 4 bases respectively, with 18 bases between them. The CDR3 spells CASSQDPLSYRRYGYTF. CDR3 DNA: TGTGCCAGCAGCCAAGATCCCCTCTCTTATCGCCGCTATGGCTACACCTTC.

V and J are TRBV5-1 and TRBJ1-1, with D unclear. CDR3 length: 15 amino acids. V lost 1 base, J lost 0 bases, and 10 bases lay in between. Germline-derived CDR1 and CDR2 are SGHRS and YFSETQ. The CDR3 is CASSLRDTMNTEAFF. In nucleotides, the CDR3 is TGCGCCAGCAGCTTGCGGGATACGATGAACACTGAAGCTTTCTTT.

This clone was observed a handful of times. The gene calls are TRBV4-1 and TRBJ2-7, with 10 bases fitting TRBD1. CDR3 size: 17 residues. With V trimmed by 4 bases and J by 2 bases, 11 bases remained unmatched. Germline values: CDR1 MGHRA, CDR2 YSYEKL. CDR3 residues: CASSPRAGTGATYEQYF. The CDR3 nucleotides read TGCGCCAGCAGCCCCAGAGCAGGGACAGGGGCTACCTACGAGCAGTACTTC.

This rearrangement joins TRBV9 to TRBJ2-2; 7 bases line up with TRBD2. The CDR3 runs to 14 residues. Germline assignment: CDR1 SGDLS and CDR2 YYNGEE. The V segment lost 4 bases and the J segment 6 bases; nucleotides outside the gene matches: 6. CDR3 residues: CASSSWTSPGELFF. In DNA, the CDR3 is TGTGCCAGCAGCTCCTGGACTAGTCCCGGGGAGCTGTTTTTT.